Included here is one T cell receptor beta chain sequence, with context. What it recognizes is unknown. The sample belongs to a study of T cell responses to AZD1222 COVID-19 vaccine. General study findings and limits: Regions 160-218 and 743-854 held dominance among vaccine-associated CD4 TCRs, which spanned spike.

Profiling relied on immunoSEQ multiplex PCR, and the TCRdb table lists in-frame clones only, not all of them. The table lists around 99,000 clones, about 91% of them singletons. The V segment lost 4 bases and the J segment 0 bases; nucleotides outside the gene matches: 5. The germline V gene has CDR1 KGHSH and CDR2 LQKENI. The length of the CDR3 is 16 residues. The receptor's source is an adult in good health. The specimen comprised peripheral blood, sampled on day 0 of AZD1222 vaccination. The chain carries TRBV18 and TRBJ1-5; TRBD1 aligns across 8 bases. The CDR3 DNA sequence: TGTGCCAGCTCACAAACAGGGGGGCGTAGCAATCAGCCCCAGCATTTT. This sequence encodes CASSQTGGRSNQPQHF. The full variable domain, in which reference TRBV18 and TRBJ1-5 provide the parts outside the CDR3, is NAGVMQNPRHLVRRRGQEARLRCSPMKGHSHVYWYRQLPEEGLKFMVYLQKENIIDESGMPKERFSAEFPKEGPSILRIQQVVRGDSAAYFCASSQTGGRSNQPQHFGDGTRLSIL.